This TCR beta chain was recorded in a study of OX40 agonist ivuxolimab in advanced cancers. Sequenced by immunoSEQ multiplex PCR; TCRdb stores in-frame clones only, minus some. The sample comprises about 25,000 clones, roughly 75% of which are singletons, and 1.1% to 1.5% rests with the top ten. The CDR3 totals 16 residues. Germline-derived CDR1 and CDR2 are SGHRS and YFSETQ. The ends were cut back, 2 bases at V and 3 bases at J, with 17 bases in the middle. The material was CD4+ or CD8+ T cells sorted from blood, obtained in a trial of the OX40 agonist ivuxolimab. The chain combines TRBV5-1 with TRBJ1-1; a possible D gene is TRBD1 (6 bases). The receptor comes from an adult with an advanced solid tumor such as melanoma, head and neck, liver or kidney cancer. The CDR3 sequence: CASSLTFPWTDTEAFF. The CDR3 DNA reads as TGCGCCAGCAGCTTAACGTTCCCTTGGACAGACACTGAAGCTTTCTTT.